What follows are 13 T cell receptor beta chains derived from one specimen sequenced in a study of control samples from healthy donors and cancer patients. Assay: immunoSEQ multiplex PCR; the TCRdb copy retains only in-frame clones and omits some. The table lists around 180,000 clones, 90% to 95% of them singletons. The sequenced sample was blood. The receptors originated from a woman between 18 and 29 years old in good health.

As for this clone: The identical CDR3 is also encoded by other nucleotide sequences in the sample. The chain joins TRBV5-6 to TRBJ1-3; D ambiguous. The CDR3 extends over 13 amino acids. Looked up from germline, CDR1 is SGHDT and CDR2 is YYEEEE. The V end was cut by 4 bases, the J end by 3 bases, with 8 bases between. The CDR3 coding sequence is TGTGCCAGCAGCCTGGGAAGTGGAAACACCATATATTTT. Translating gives CASSLGSGNTIYF.

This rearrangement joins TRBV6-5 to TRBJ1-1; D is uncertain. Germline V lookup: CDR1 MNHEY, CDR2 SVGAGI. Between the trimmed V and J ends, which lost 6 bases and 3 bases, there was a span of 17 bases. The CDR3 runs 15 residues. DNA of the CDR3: TGTGCCAGCAGGCCACCCCCCGGAGAGGACACTGAAGCTTTCTTT. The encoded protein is CASRPPPGEDTEAFF.

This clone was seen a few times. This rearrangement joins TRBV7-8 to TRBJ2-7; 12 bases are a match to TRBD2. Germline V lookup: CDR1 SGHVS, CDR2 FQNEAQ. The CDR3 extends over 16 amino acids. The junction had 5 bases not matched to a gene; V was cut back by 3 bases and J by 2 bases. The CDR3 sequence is CASSLAGLAGTYEQYF. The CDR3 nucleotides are TGTGCCAGCAGCTTGGCCGGACTAGCGGGAACCTACGAGCAGTACTTC.

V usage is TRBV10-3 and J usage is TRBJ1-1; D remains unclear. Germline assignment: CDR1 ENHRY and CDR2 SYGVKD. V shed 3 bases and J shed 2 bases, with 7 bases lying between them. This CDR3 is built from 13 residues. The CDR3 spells CAISERVNTEAFF. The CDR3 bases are TGTGCCATCAGTGAAAGAGTAAACACTGAAGCTTTCTTT.

CDR3 in amino acids: CASSPGGEYGYTF. For the CDR3, the DNA is TGTGCCAGCAGCCCTGGAGGAGAGTATGGCTACACCTTC. V and J are TRBV11-3 and TRBJ1-2, with D unclear. The V gene lost 5 bases and the J gene lost 5 bases, with 12 bases spanning the gap. The CDR3 loop spans 13 amino acids. The germline gives CDR1 SGHNT, CDR2 YENEEA. The full variable domain, rest sourced from reference TRBV11-3 and TRBJ1-2, is EAGVVQSPRYKIIEKKQPVAFWCNPISGHNTLYWYLQNLGQGPELLIRYENEEAVDDSQLPKDRFSAERLKGVDSTLKIQPAELGDSAVYLCASSPGGEYGYTFGSGTRLTVV.

CDR3 DNA: TGTGCCAGCAGCTTCTATAGCGGGGTAGGGGGGGAGCTGTTTTTT. Encoded protein: CASSFYSGVGGELFF. The chain couples TRBV7-2 to TRBJ2-2; TRBD2 matches at 8 bases. CDR3 length: 15 amino acids. Trimming removed 3 bases from V and 8 bases from J; junction bases left unmatched: 8. Germline V gene data show CDR1 as SGHTA and CDR2 as FQGNSA.

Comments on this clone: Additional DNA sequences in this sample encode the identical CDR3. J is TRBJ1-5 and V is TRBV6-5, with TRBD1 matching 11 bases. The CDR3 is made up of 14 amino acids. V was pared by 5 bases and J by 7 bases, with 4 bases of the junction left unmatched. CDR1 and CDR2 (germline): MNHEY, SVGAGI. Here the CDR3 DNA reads TGTGCCAGCAGTAGGGGACAGGGGGACCAGCCCCAGCATTTT. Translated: CASSRGQGDQPQHF.

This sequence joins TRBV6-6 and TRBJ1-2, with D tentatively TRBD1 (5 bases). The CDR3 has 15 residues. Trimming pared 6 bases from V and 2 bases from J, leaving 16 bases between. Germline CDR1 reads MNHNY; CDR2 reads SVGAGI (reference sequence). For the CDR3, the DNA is TGTGCCAGCAGCCTACTGAGTGGGGGGAACTATGGCTACACCTTC. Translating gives CASSLLSGGNYGYTF.

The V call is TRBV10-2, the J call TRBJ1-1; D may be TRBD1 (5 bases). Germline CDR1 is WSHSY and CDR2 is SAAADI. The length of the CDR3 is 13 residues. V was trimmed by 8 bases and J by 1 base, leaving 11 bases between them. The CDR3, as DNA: TGCGCCAGCGGGGGGGGTTCGAACACTGAAGCTTTCTTT. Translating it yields CASGGGSNTEAFF.

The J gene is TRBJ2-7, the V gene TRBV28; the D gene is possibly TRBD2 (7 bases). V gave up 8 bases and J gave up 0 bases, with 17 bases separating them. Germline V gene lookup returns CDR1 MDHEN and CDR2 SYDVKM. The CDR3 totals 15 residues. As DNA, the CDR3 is TGTGCCAGCGGTAGATCAAGGGGGGGCTCCTACGAGCAGTACTTC. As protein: CASGRSRGGSYEQYF.

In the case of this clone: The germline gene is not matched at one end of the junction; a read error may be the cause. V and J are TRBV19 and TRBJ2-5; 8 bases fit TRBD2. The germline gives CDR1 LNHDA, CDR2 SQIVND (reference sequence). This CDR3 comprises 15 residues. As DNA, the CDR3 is TGTGCCAGTAGTTTCCCGGGAGGGTTGAGTGAGATCCAGTACTTC. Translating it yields CASSFPGGLSEIQYF.

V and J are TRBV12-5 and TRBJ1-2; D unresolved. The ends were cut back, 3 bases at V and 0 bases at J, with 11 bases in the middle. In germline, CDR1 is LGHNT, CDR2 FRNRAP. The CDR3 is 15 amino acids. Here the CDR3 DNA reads TGTGCTAGTGGTTTTCATTCCAGAGCTAACTATGGCTACACCTTC. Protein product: CASGFHSRANYGYTF.

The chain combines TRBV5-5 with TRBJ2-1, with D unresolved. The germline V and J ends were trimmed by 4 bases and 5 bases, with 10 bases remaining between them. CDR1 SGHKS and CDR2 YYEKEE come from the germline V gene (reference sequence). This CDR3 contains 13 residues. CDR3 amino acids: CASSGLPNNEQFF. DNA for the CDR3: TGTGCCAGCAGCGGCCTACCCAACAATGAGCAGTTCTTC.